Included here is one TCR beta chain sequence, with context. What it recognizes is unknown. The record originates from a study of T cells in localized non-small cell lung cancer. The study, taken as a whole, reports: Paired adjacent lung recovered a median about 61 of the top 100 tumor clones.

V shed 2 bases and J 9 bases; nucleotides not matched to a gene: 8. Germline loops: CDR1 SGHRS, CDR2 YFSETQ. The CDR3 has 16 amino acids. Using immunoSEQ multiplex PCR, the repertoire was profiled, and TCRdb retains in-frame clones only, with some absent. The sample records about 11,000 clones, approximately 85% being singletons. The sequencing here drew on peripheral blood mononuclear cells, taken before any cancer treatment. This sequence originates from an older female donor with stage II lung adenocarcinoma. This chain uses TRBV5-1 with TRBJ2-1; TRBD2 aligns across 13 bases. The CDR3, as DNA: TGCGCCAGCAGCTTTTTCGGGACTAGCGGGGATGCTGAGCAGTTCTTC. It encodes CASSFFGTSGDAEQFF.